Below, 31 T cell receptor beta chains from the same sample are listed, as sequenced in a study of cytomegalovirus exposure and HLA in healthy donors. PCR primers comprised 60 Vbeta and 13 Jbeta primers. Profiling relied on immunoSEQ multiplex PCR, and the TCRdb table lists in-frame clones only, not all of them. The sample lists roughly 180,000 clones, around 80% occurring once. Material for sequencing was PBMCs. Receptors were obtained from a woman aged 25 to 39 in good health and CMV-seropositive.

The chain joins TRBV13 to TRBJ1-4, with D possibly matching TRBD1 (5 bases). Per germline, CDR1 PRHDT and CDR2 FYEKMQ (reference sequence). CDR3 length: 15 amino acids. The germline V and J ends were trimmed by 4 bases and 5 bases, with 14 bases remaining between them. The CDR3 spells CASSWRGRANEKLFF. The DNA of the CDR3 is TGTGCCAGCAGCTGGCGGGGACGCGCGAATGAAAAACTGTTTTTT.

This chain links TRBV2 with TRBJ2-6; maybe TRBD1 (6 bases). Germline V CDR1 and CDR2: SNHLY, FYNNEI. This CDR3 is 17 amino acids long. Trimming removed 2 bases at V and 2 bases at J, with 13 bases between. The CDR3 reads CASSEWGLSAGANVLTF. CDR3 in DNA: TGTGCCAGCAGTGAATGGGGGCTCTCAGCTGGGGCCAACGTCCTGACTTTC.

This chain connects TRBV12-2 to TRBJ1-1; TRBD1 was called by the table and not checked on the DNA. TRBV12-2 is a known pseudogene. The CDR3 totals 15 residues. The CDR3: CASRLARGPNTEAFF. The CDR3 DNA follows: TGTGCAAGTCGCTTAGCGAGGGGGCCGAACACTGAAGCTTTCTTT.

J is TRBJ2-6 and V is TRBV9; D unclear. Deletions cut 5 bases from V and 1 base from J, with 4 bases between. Per germline, CDR1 SGDLS and CDR2 YYNGEE. The CDR3 runs to 13 residues. The CDR3 DNA is TGTGCCAGCAGACGGTCTGGGGCCAACGTCCTGACTTTC. Residues: CASRRSGANVLTF.

The rearrangement links TRBV4-3 to TRBJ2-1; TRBD1 is a possible D gene (5 bases). Trimming left V 0 bases short and J 7 bases short, with 13 bases between. CDR3 length: 15 residues. CDR1 and CDR2 (germline): LGHNA, YSLEER. The CDR3: CASSQDRGPWNEQFF. The CDR3, as DNA: TGCGCCAGCAGCCAAGATAGGGGCCCGTGGAATGAGCAGTTCTTC.

The V call is TRBV11-2, the J call TRBJ1-4; D gene uncertain. The CDR3 totals 13 residues. CDR1 is SGHAT and CDR2 is FQNNGV in the germline V gene. Trimming stripped 5 bases from V and 7 bases from J, with 11 bases between. CDR3 protein: CASSPGLGEKLFF. CDR3 nucleotides: TGTGCCAGCAGCCCTGGCCTAGGTGAAAAACTGTTTTTT.

The J gene is TRBJ1-5, the V gene TRBV29-1; TRBD1 agrees at 7 bases. The CDR3 has 12 amino acids. CDR1 is SQVTM, CDR2 ANQGSEA, per germline. The junction had 4 bases not matched to a gene; V was cut back by 6 bases and J by 5 bases. The CDR3 nucleotides read TGCAGCGTGGGACAGCTAGATCAGCCCCAGCATTTT. Residues: CSVGQLDQPQHF.

The genes are TRBV7-9 and TRBJ2-5, with D possibly TRBD1 on 6 matching bases. From germline, CDR1 is SEHNR and CDR2 FQNEAQ (reference sequence). This CDR3 comprises 13 residues. The ends were cut back, 8 bases at V and 2 bases at J, with 12 bases in the middle. DNA of the CDR3: TGTGCCAGCCACCTACAGGGACAAGAGACCCAGTACTTC. Translated: CASHLQGQETQYF.

The count of this clone is one. The rearrangement links TRBV5-1 to TRBJ2-2; 7 nucleotides align to TRBD1. The CDR3 sequence is 15 residues long. V shed 2 bases, J shed 3 bases, and the junction held 4 bases outside the gene matches. Germline V gives CDR1 SGHRS, CDR2 YFSETQ. The CDR3 bases are TGCGCCAGCAGCTTACCCCAGGGGGACACCGGGGAGCTGTTTTTT. It translates to CASSLPQGDTGELFF.

This chain links TRBV11-3 with TRBJ2-1, with TRBD2 matching 9 bases. Germline assignment: CDR1 SGHNT and CDR2 YENEEA. The CDR3 extends over 13 amino acids. The ends lost 4 bases at V and 9 bases at J; junction bases unmatched: 4. This CDR3 reads CASSSPTSGEQFF. The CDR3 DNA follows: TGTGCCAGCAGCTCCCCGACTAGCGGTGAGCAGTTCTTC.

This sequence joins TRBV6-1 and TRBJ2-5, with 8 bases identical to TRBD2. CDR1 and CDR2 (germline): MNHNS, SASEGT. CDR3 size: 13 residues. V was pared by 11 bases and J by 5 bases, with 10 bases of the junction left unmatched. CDR3 nucleotide sequence: TGTGCCGCCATTATAGCGGGAAGTGAGACCCAGTACTTC. Translated, it gives CAAIIAGSETQYF.

A few counts support this clone. The chain has TRBV10-3 and TRBJ2-3; 11 bases fit TRBD2. CDR1 and CDR2 (germline): ENHRY, SYGVKD. This CDR3 has 16 residues. Unmatched junction bases numbered 8, after V lost 0 bases and J lost 9 bases. CDR3 DNA sequence: TGTGCCATCAGTGAGTCGGTGGTCGCTAGCGGGAGGACGCAGTATTTT. It codes for CAISESVVASGRTQYF.

The chain has TRBV13 and TRBJ1-2; a weak D match, TRBD1 (6 bases). V dropped 5 bases and J dropped 2 bases, with 9 bases sitting between them. Germline values: CDR1 PRHDT, CDR2 FYEKMQ (reference sequence). CDR3 length equals 13 residues. The DNA for the CDR3 is TGTGCCAGCAGCGTAACAGGGAACTATGGCTACACCTTC. Its protein is CASSVTGNYGYTF.

The V call is TRBV30, the J call TRBJ2-2; 14 bases are shared with TRBD2. CDR3 length: 19 residues. Germline CDR1 GTSNPN, CDR2 SVGIG (reference sequence). J was trimmed by 3 bases and V by 0 bases; bases with no gene match: 9. The CDR3 nucleotides read TGTGCCTGGAGTGTTATGAGACTAGCGGGAGGGCCGCACACCGGGGAGCTGTTTTTT. Protein: CAWSVMRLAGGPHTGELFF.

This clone appeared once. CDR3 sequence (DNA): TGTGCCAGCAGCCCGGGACAGGGAACGGTAGCGTTTGGCTACACCTTC. Translating it yields CASSPGQGTVAFGYTF. V usage is TRBV5-5 and J usage is TRBJ1-2; 9 bases are a match to TRBD1. The trim removed 4 bases at V and 7 bases at J, leaving 14 bases unmatched. Germline assignment: CDR1 SGHKS and CDR2 YYEKEE (reference sequence). The CDR3 totals 16 residues.

The chain carries TRBV19 and TRBJ2-5, with TRBD2 as a possible D gene (6 bases). The germline V gene encodes CDR1 LNHDA and CDR2 SQIVND (reference sequence). The CDR3 runs to 15 residues. V lost 5 bases to trimming and J lost 3 bases, with 16 bases between them. In nucleotides, the CDR3 is TGTGCCAGTAGTTATGTGGAGGGCAGGGAAGAGACCCAGTACTTC. Encoded protein: CASSYVEGREETQYF.

The DNA of the CDR3 is TGTGCCAGCAGCCCGACCGGAGTTACTAGCACAGATACGCAGTATTTT. It specifies CASSPTGVTSTDTQYF. This chain connects TRBV7-6 to TRBJ2-3; D unresolved. In germline, CDR1 is SGHVS, CDR2 FNYEAQ. V shed 5 bases and J shed 0 bases, with 15 bases lying between them. This CDR3 is built from 16 residues.

The rearrangement joins TRBV5-1 to TRBJ2-3; a weak D match, TRBD2 (6 bases). CDR3 size: 14 residues. Trimming took off 0 bases at V and 4 bases at J, with 9 bases between the two ends. CDR1 SGHRS and CDR2 YFSETQ come from the germline V gene. The CDR3 here is CASSLAGVADTQYF. CDR3 coding DNA: TGCGCCAGCAGCTTGGCGGGGGTGGCAGATACGCAGTATTTT.

This chain uses TRBV2 with TRBJ2-7, with D maybe TRBD2 (7 bases). The V gene lost 6 bases and the J gene lost 2 bases, with 14 bases spanning the gap. The length of the CDR3 is 14 residues. Germline-derived CDR1 and CDR2 are SNHLY and FYNNEI. The CDR3 reads CASRGGDPPYEQYF. DNA for the CDR3: TGTGCCAGCAGAGGGGGGGACCCTCCCTACGAGCAGTACTTC.

The rearrangement joins TRBV6-1 to TRBJ2-3; D not certain. This CDR3 region has 14 residues. The V gene lost 9 bases and the J gene lost 4 bases, with 17 bases spanning the gap. The germline V gene has CDR1 MNHNS and CDR2 SASEGT. CDR3 in DNA: TGTGCCAGTCAGGCAGAACTCGACGCAGATACGCAGTATTTT. Amino acid sequence: CASQAELDADTQYF.

The V call is TRBV28, the J call TRBJ1-5; D is unresolved. Looked up from germline, CDR1 is MDHEN and CDR2 is SYDVKM. This CDR3 has 13 amino acids. Trimming left V 5 bases short and J 0 bases short, with 5 bases between. CDR3 sequence reads: CASSGDSNQPQHF. The DNA for the CDR3 is TGTGCCAGCAGTGGAGATAGCAATCAGCCCCAGCATTTT.

This chain links TRBV11-1 with TRBJ2-7, with D possibly being TRBD2 (5 bases). The CDR3 extends over 15 amino acids. Germline CDR1 and CDR2: SGHAT and FQDESV (reference sequence). The ends were cut back, 5 bases at V and 0 bases at J, with 14 bases in the middle. The CDR3 region has the DNA TGTGCCAGCAGCATTAGCGTTACAGTCTCCTACGAGCAGTACTTC. Translating gives CASSISVTVSYEQYF. Combining the CDR3 with reference TRBV11-1 and TRBJ2-7 gives the whole variable domain EAEVAQSPRYKITEKSQAVAFWCDPISGHATLYWYRQILGQGPELLVQFQDESVVDDSQLPKDRFSAERLKGVDSTLKIQPAELGDSAMYLCASSISVTVSYEQYFGPGTRLTVT.

The chain combines TRBV27 with TRBJ1-2; the D gene is possibly TRBD1 (6 bases). Looked up from germline, CDR1 is MNHEY and CDR2 is SMNVEV (reference sequence). The CDR3 consists of 16 residues. V dropped 8 bases and J dropped 0 bases, with 19 bases sitting between them. CDR3 residues: CASRGGGGAPNYGYTF. The DNA for the CDR3 is TGTGCCAGCCGGGGGGGAGGGGGGGCCCCTAACTATGGCTACACCTTC.

This chain links TRBV4-2 with TRBJ2-1; the match to TRBD2 covers 11 bases. The V and J ends lost 4 bases and 1 base, in that order; junction bases with no gene match: 3. Germline V gene data show CDR1 as LGHNA and CDR2 as YNFKEQ. This CDR3 region has 16 residues. In DNA, the CDR3 is TGTGCCAGCAGCCTTGGGACTAGCGGTTCCTACAATGAGCAGTTCTTC. Translating gives CASSLGTSGSYNEQFF.

The chain is built from TRBV21-1 and TRBJ2-7; no DNA check was done on the table's D call, TRBD2. TRBV21-1 is labeled a pseudogene. CDR3 length equals 17 residues. The CDR3 DNA is TGTGCCAGCAGCAAAGCGACGCCTAGGAAACGGCCCTACGAGCAGTACTTC. Translation: CASSKATPRKRPYEQYF.

This sequence joins TRBV4-1 and TRBJ2-3, with 10 bases that match TRBD2. CDR1 MGHRA and CDR2 YSYEKL come from the germline V gene. Germline trimming cut 6 bases from V and 3 bases from J; bases unmatched to any gene: 6. The CDR3 has 15 amino acids. The CDR3 DNA follows: TGCGCCAGCAGGCTTACTAGCGGGGCTACAGATACGCAGTATTTT. Its protein product is CASRLTSGATDTQYF.

The chain recombines TRBV6-5 with TRBJ2-7, with D possibly matching TRBD2 (6 bases). The V and J ends lost 0 bases and 2 bases respectively, with 8 bases between them. The CDR3 consists of 14 residues. CDR1 is MNHEY, CDR2 SVGAGI, per germline. CDR3 sequence (DNA): TGTGCCAGCAGTTACTCGACGGGAGCCTACGAGCAGTACTTC. This gives the protein CASSYSTGAYEQYF.

The chain uses TRBV29-1 and TRBJ2-3; D not resolved. CDR3 length: 13 amino acids. The V gene lost 4 bases and the J gene lost 2 bases, with 10 bases spanning the gap. CDR1 is SQVTM, CDR2 ANQGSEA, per germline. Written as DNA, the CDR3 is TGCAGCGTTGGTCACGGGTCCACAGATACGCAGTATTTT. This codes for CSVGHGSTDTQYF.

This clone was seen more than once but under ten times. This chain links TRBV2 with TRBJ2-3, with 12 nucleotides matching TRBD1. CDR1 and CDR2 from the germline V gene are SNHLY and FYNNEI. J gave up 7 bases and V 6 bases, and 5 bases lay outside the gene matches. This CDR3 has 14 residues. CDR3: CASRGQGAQNTQYF. Written as DNA, the CDR3 is TGTGCCAGCAGGGGACAGGGGGCGCAAAATACGCAGTATTTT.

This clone showed up just a few times. The chain is built from TRBV29-1 and TRBJ1-5; 7 bases agree with TRBD1. This CDR3 contains 12 residues. Germline assignment: CDR1 SQVTM and CDR2 ANQGSEA. V was pared by 7 bases and J by 7 bases, with 7 bases of the junction left unmatched. The CDR3 protein is CSARTGEQPQHF. The CDR3 DNA follows: TGCAGCGCTCGAACAGGGGAACAGCCCCAGCATTTT.

V and J are TRBV21-1 and TRBJ2-7; TRBD2, the table's D call, was not compared with the DNA. TRBV21-1 is noted as a pseudogene. The CDR3 loop spans 11 amino acids. Written as DNA, the CDR3 is TGTGCCAGCAGCAAAGAAGCGGGACTAGACTTC. This gives the protein CASSKEAGLDF.